Below are 8 T cell receptor beta chains sequenced from a single sample in a study of OX40 agonist ivuxolimab in advanced cancers. Produced via immunoSEQ multiplex PCR; TCRdb's table is partial and in-frame only. Of roughly 35,000 clones in the sample, 75% to 85% were seen once. The material sequenced was CD4+ or CD8+ T cells sorted from blood, taken in a trial of the OX40 agonist ivuxolimab. Receptors were obtained from an adult with an advanced solid tumor such as melanoma, head and neck, liver or kidney cancer.

This chain joins TRBV19 and TRBJ2-2, with 12 bases matching TRBD2. Trimming cost V 6 bases and J 0 bases; bases outside gene matches: 2. The length of the CDR3 is 16 residues. In germline, CDR1 is LNHDA, CDR2 SQIVND (reference sequence). CDR3 in amino acids: CASSRLAGANTGELFF. The CDR3 DNA is TGTGCCAGTAGCCGACTAGCGGGGGCGAACACCGGGGAGCTGTTTTTT.

This rearrangement joins TRBV19 to TRBJ1-2; D ambiguous. Per germline, CDR1 LNHDA and CDR2 SQIVND (reference sequence). There are 16 residues in the CDR3. Deletions cut 3 bases from V and 5 bases from J, with 19 bases between. This CDR3 is CASSISFLAKEYGYTF. The CDR3 coding sequence is TGTGCCAGTAGTATCTCGTTCCTGGCTAAAGAGTATGGCTACACCTTC.

The chain joins TRBV6-1 to TRBJ1-4, with D perhaps matching TRBD1 (5 bases). CDR3 length: 14 residues. Germline V gene sequence: CDR1 MNHNS, CDR2 SASEGT. The V and J ends lost 6 bases and 11 bases respectively, with 19 bases between them. CDR3 sequence (DNA): TGTGCCAGCAGGAGCTTGGACGGGACGGGGAAACTGTTTTTT. Encoded protein: CASRSLDGTGKLFF.

By share of the sample, this clone is medium-sized. The genes are TRBV7-2 and TRBJ1-6; D may be TRBD1 (5 bases). The CDR3 runs 12 residues. Trimming left V 5 bases short and J 14 bases short, with 13 bases between. Germline V gene data show CDR1 as SGHTA and CDR2 as FQGNSA. In nucleotides, the CDR3 is TGTGCCAGCAGCCCAAAGGGGCGAACCCTCCACTTT. Translating gives CASSPKGRTLHF.

The chain recombines TRBV27 with TRBJ2-7; D is perhaps TRBD1 (5 bases). CDR3 length: 14 amino acids. The germline CDR1 and CDR2 sequences are MNHEY and SMNVEV (reference sequence). Trimming removed 3 bases at V and 1 base at J, with 10 bases between. DNA of the CDR3: TGTGCCAGCAGTTTTAACAGGTTGTCCTACGAGCAGTACTTC. Encoded protein: CASSFNRLSYEQYF.

In this sample, this clone turned up once. CDR3: CASGYTYNTEAFF. The CDR3 DNA reads TGTGCTTCCGGGTACACCTATAACACTGAAGCTTTCTTT. The chain employs TRBV28 and TRBJ1-1; D not certain. Per germline, CDR1 MDHEN and CDR2 SYDVKM. The CDR3 has 13 amino acids.

This chain joins TRBV4-1 and TRBJ1-2; D uncertain. Germline V gene sequence: CDR1 MGHRA, CDR2 YSYEKL. The ends were cut back, 1 base at V and 2 bases at J, with 17 bases in the middle. This CDR3 spans 17 amino acids. The CDR3 spells CASSQVGKGPKNYGYTF. CDR3 coding DNA: TGCGCCAGCAGCCAAGTTGGCAAAGGCCCGAAAAACTATGGCTACACCTTC.

The V gene is TRBV6-5, the J gene TRBJ2-7; 9 nucleotides agree with TRBD1. Germline loops: CDR1 MNHEY, CDR2 SVGAGI. The CDR3 consists of 14 residues. Trimming at V came to 2 bases and at J to 3 bases, leaving 2 bases not matched to a gene. DNA of the CDR3: TGTGCCAGCAGTTACCGGGACAGGGTCTACGAGCAGTACTTC. It yields the protein CASSYRDRVYEQYF.